The 26 T cell receptor beta chains below were found in one sample sequenced in a study of T-cell reconstitution after alpha-beta-depleted transplantation in children. During its preparation, the TCRbeta library received unique molecular identifiers. In TCRdb, the PCR reads were re-called with MiXCR into one record per CDR3 protein. The sample has some 550,000 distinct CDR3 sequences; about 17% are singletons. The sequenced sample was PBMCs from the stem cell graft donor, obtained from the stem cell graft. The receptors stem from a human donor who donated a stem cell graft to a child with acute lymphoblastic leukemia.

This clonotype was seen a handful of times. This sequence joins TRBV20-1 and TRBJ2-7, with D possibly being TRBD1 (7 bases). The CDR3 consists of 14 residues. V dropped 4 bases and J dropped 3 bases, with 16 bases sitting between them. Germline V gene sequence: CDR1 DFQATT, CDR2 SNEGSKA (reference sequence). The CDR3 reads CSAIGGGVHYEQYF. The DNA for the CDR3 is TGCAGTGCTATAGGGGGCGGGGTGCACTACGAGCAGTACTTC.

The J gene is TRBJ1-2, the V gene TRBV7-9; 8 bases are shared with TRBD1. Trimming at V came to 0 bases and at J to 9 bases, leaving 6 bases not matched to a gene. The CDR3 is 14 amino acids. In germline, CDR1 is SEHNR, CDR2 FQNEAQ (reference sequence). The CDR3 region is CASSLALDRECYTF. CDR3 DNA sequence: TGTGCCAGCAGCTTAGCGCTGGACAGGGAATGCTACACCTTC.

V is TRBV7-9 and J is TRBJ2-3; D possibly corresponds to TRBD2 (6 bases). This CDR3 comprises 13 residues. Trimming shortened V by 4 bases and J by 1 base, and 6 bases separated the two germline ends. CDR1 is SEHNR, CDR2 FQNEAQ, per germline (reference sequence). The CDR3 protein is CASSSSGTDTQYF. DNA for the CDR3: TGTGCCAGCAGCTCTAGCGGCACAGATACGCAGTATTTT.

This clonotype occurred a few times. The chain employs TRBV6-5 and TRBJ2-1, with TRBD1 matching over 7 bases. V gave up 2 bases and J gave up 8 bases; unmatched junction bases: 9. CDR1 and CDR2 (germline): MNHEY, SVGAGI. The CDR3 spans 15 residues. The CDR3 sequence is CASSYQQGYGDEQFF. The CDR3 nucleotides are TGTGCCAGCAGTTACCAACAGGGGTACGGGGATGAGCAGTTCTTC.

This clonotype was seen only a few times. This chain joins TRBV15 and TRBJ2-1; 10 bases align to TRBD2. There are 13 residues in the CDR3. Germline V gene data show CDR1 as LNHNV and CDR2 as YYDKDF (reference sequence). With 7 bases clipped from V and 8 bases from J, the junction kept 5 bases outside the gene matches. CDR3 coding DNA: TGTGCCACCATCGAGCGGGAGGGTCATGAGCAGTTCTTC. Its translation: CATIEREGHEQFF.

The sample holds a few counts of this clonotype. This chain joins TRBV5-5 and TRBJ2-2; D ambiguous. V lost 2 bases, J lost 0 bases, and 5 bases lay in between. The germline V gene encodes CDR1 SGHKS and CDR2 YYEKEE (reference sequence). The CDR3 spans 14 residues. In nucleotides, the CDR3 is TGTGCCAGCAGCTTCGGCACGAACACCGGGGAGCTGTTTTTT. Translating it yields CASSFGTNTGELFF.

This clonotype has more than one count but fewer than ten. V and J are TRBV5-8 and TRBJ2-7, with 11 bases aligning to TRBD1. With V trimmed by 4 bases and J by 4 bases, 7 bases remained unmatched. This CDR3 contains 15 residues. The germline gives CDR1 SGHTS, CDR2 YDEGEE. The CDR3 spells CASSLRTGGGYEQYF. The CDR3 bases are TGTGCCAGCAGCCTCCGGACAGGGGGCGGGTACGAGCAGTACTTC. Drawing the rest from reference TRBV5-8 and TRBJ2-7, the complete variable domain is EAGVTQSPTHLIKTRGQQATLRCSPISGHTSVYWYQQALGLGLQFLLWYDEGEERNRGNFPPRFSGRQFPNYSSELNVNALELEDSALYLCASSLRTGGGYEQYFGPGTRLTVT.

There are a few counts of this clonotype. CDR3: CASRPWTVNTEAFF. In DNA form, the CDR3 reads TGTGCCAGCAGACCCTGGACGGTGAACACTGAAGCTTTCTTT. The genes are TRBV6-1 and TRBJ1-1, with D unclear. CDR3 length equals 14 residues. Germline V gene sequence: CDR1 MNHNS, CDR2 SASEGT. V was shortened by 6 bases and J by 0 bases, with 11 bases between the two germline ends.

This clonotype was seen a few times. The V and J genes are TRBV7-9 and TRBJ1-1, with TRBD1 as a possible D gene (6 bases). Germline CDR1 reads SEHNR; CDR2 reads FQNEAQ (reference sequence). Trimming cost V 11 bases and J 4 bases, with 20 bases left between them. The CDR3 is 14 amino acids. The CDR3 coding sequence is TGTGCCTCCAGAGCAGGGGTAATAGGCACTGAAGCTTTCTTT. It codes for CASRAGVIGTEAFF. Filled out from reference TRBV7-9 and TRBJ1-1, the complete variable domain reads DTGVSQNPRHKITKRGQNVTFRCDPISEHNRLYWYRQTLGQGPEFLTYFQNEAQLEKSRLLSDRFSAERPKGSFSTLEIQRTEQGDSAMYLCASRAGVIGTEAFFGQGTRLTVV.

V is TRBV5-1 and J is TRBJ2-5; possibly TRBD1 for D (6 bases). Trimming pared 0 bases from V and 5 bases from J, leaving 11 bases between. In germline, CDR1 is SGHRS, CDR2 YFSETQ. This CDR3 spans 14 amino acids. DNA of the CDR3: TGCGCCAGCAGCTTGGCCAACAGGGCTGAGACCCAGTACTTC. Translation gives CASSLANRAETQYF.

This clonotype was counted a few times. This chain uses TRBV20-1 with TRBJ2-5, with a possible D match to TRBD1 (5 bases). Germline V lookup: CDR1 DFQATT, CDR2 SNEGSKA (reference sequence). The CDR3 runs 15 residues. Trimming removed 0 bases at V and 5 bases at J, with 16 bases between. CDR3: CSARDYDPGLETQYF. The DNA of the CDR3 is TGCAGTGCTAGAGATTATGATCCAGGGCTGGAGACCCAGTACTTC.

This clonotype was detected only a few times. This chain connects TRBV18 to TRBJ2-5; TRBD1 is a possible D gene (5 bases). The CDR3 sequence is 16 residues long. The germline gives CDR1 KGHSH, CDR2 LQKENI. V was cut by 0 bases and J by 6 bases, with 17 bases left in between. The DNA for the CDR3 is TGTGCCAGCTCACCACCGACAGAGATTGGCAGGCAGACCCAGTACTTC. Translation gives CASSPPTEIGRQTQYF.

The chain recombines TRBV5-1 with TRBJ2-1; TRBD1 matches at 7 bases. In germline, CDR1 is SGHRS, CDR2 YFSETQ. The CDR3 consists of 14 residues. V shed 5 bases, J shed 4 bases, and the junction held 6 bases outside the gene matches. The CDR3 nucleotides read TGCGCCAGCAGAGAGCGACAGGGTTACAATGAGCAGTTCTTC. This translates into CASRERQGYNEQFF.

This clonotype was seen at least ten times. J is TRBJ1-1 and V is TRBV6-2 or TRBV6-3; TRBD1 aligns across 7 bases. The CDR3 loop spans 13 amino acids. CDR1 is MNHEY and CDR2 is SVGEGT in the germline V gene. V lost 8 bases, J lost 4 bases, and 7 bases stayed unmatched. This chain's CDR3 is CASRDPGGTEAFF. The CDR3 DNA follows: TGTGCCAGCCGCGACCCAGGGGGCACTGAAGCTTTCTTT.

The chain combines TRBV2 with TRBJ2-6; no clear D. This CDR3 has 14 residues. V lost 7 bases and J lost 1, with 8 bases in between. Germline values: CDR1 SNHLY, CDR2 FYNNEI. The CDR3 nucleotides are TGTGCCAGCATATCGGAATCTGGGGCCAACGTCCTGACTTTC. Protein product: CASISESGANVLTF.

This clonotype was seen more than once but under ten times. The CDR3 DNA follows: TGTGCCAGCAGTGACCCCGACAGGGGTGCCTACAATGAGCAGTTCTTC. Its protein is CASSDPDRGAYNEQFF. This chain joins TRBV2 and TRBJ2-1; 8 nucleotides agree with TRBD1. Germline assignment: CDR1 SNHLY and CDR2 FYNNEI. CDR3 length equals 16 residues. J gave up 2 bases and V 3 bases, and 6 bases lay outside the gene matches.

The rearrangement uses TRBV7-6 and TRBJ2-3; D gene ambiguous. The CDR3 contains 14 residues. Germline CDR1 is SGHVS and CDR2 is FNYEAQ. Trimming left V 1 base short and J 2 bases short, with 7 bases between. CDR3 protein: CASSLVETTDTQYF. In DNA form, the CDR3 reads TGTGCCAGCAGCTTAGTTGAAACCACAGATACGCAGTATTTT.

This chain links TRBV12-3 or TRBV12-4 with TRBJ2-5; 9 bases are shared with TRBD2. CDR3 length: 17 residues. V lost 5 bases to trimming and J lost 1 base; unmatched junction nucleotides: 11. The CDR3 DNA is TGTGCCAGCAGTGAGGCTAGCGGGACTCGAATCCAAGAGACCCAGTACTTC. Protein product: CASSEASGTRIQETQYF.

This clonotype was seen a few times. The chain couples TRBV28 to TRBJ2-5; D perhaps matches TRBD1 (6 bases). The CDR3 length is 15 residues. V lost 5 bases and J lost 2, with 15 bases in between. Germline CDR1 reads MDHEN; CDR2 reads SYDVKM. The chain's CDR3 is CASSMADSLQETQYF. CDR3 sequence (DNA): TGTGCCAGCAGTATGGCGGACAGCCTACAAGAGACCCAGTACTTC. Looking up the rest from reference TRBV28 and TRBJ2-5 gives the full variable domain: DVKVTQSSRYLVKRTGEKVFLECVQDMDHENMFWYRQDPGLGLRLIYFSYDVKMKEKGDIPEGYSVSREKKERFSLILESASTNQTSMYLCASSMADSLQETQYFGPGTRLLVL.

This clonotype was found a few times. In nucleotides, the CDR3 is TGTGCCAGCAGCCTACAAGGGGGAGCGGGAGGCTACAATGAGCAGTTCTTC. Translated, it gives CASSLQGGAGGYNEQFF. The chain is built from TRBV7-9 and TRBJ2-1, with 9 bases that match TRBD2. CDR3 size: 17 residues. Trimming removed 5 bases from V and 3 bases from J; junction bases left unmatched: 11. Germline CDR1 reads SEHNR; CDR2 reads FQNEAQ (reference sequence).

The chain has TRBV4-1 and TRBJ2-5, with D possibly TRBD1 on 6 matching bases. V lost 0 bases and J 1 base, leaving 12 bases between the germline ends. The germline V gene has CDR1 MGHRA and CDR2 YSYEKL. The length of the CDR3 is 16 residues. CDR3 nucleotide sequence: TGCGCCAGCAGCCAAGATGGGGGCCTTTCCCAAGAGACCCAGTACTTC. Translated, it gives CASSQDGGLSQETQYF.

This clonotype appeared a few times. The rearrangement joins TRBV2 to TRBJ1-1; D possibly corresponds to TRBD1 (5 bases). Germline V gives CDR1 SNHLY, CDR2 FYNNEI. This CDR3 region has 15 residues. Trimming removed 3 bases from V and 0 bases from J, with 11 bases in between. The CDR3 bases are TGTGCCAGCAGTGAGGGGCGTAGCATGAACACTGAAGCTTTCTTT. As protein: CASSEGRSMNTEAFF.

This chain links TRBV4-1 with TRBJ2-7; D is undetermined. Looked up from germline, CDR1 is MGHRA and CDR2 is YSYEKL. Trimming cost V 4 bases and J 4 bases, with 17 bases left between them. The CDR3 consists of 15 residues. In nucleotides, the CDR3 is TGCGCCAGCAGCCTAGGACGCAGCCCCGGGTACGAGCAGTACTTC. It codes for CASSLGRSPGYEQYF.

This clonotype was picked up many times. This sequence joins TRBV7-9 and TRBJ2-1; 10 bases map to TRBD2. V shed 1 base, J shed 1 base, and the junction held 7 bases outside the gene matches. Germline-derived CDR1 and CDR2 are SEHNR and FQNEAQ (reference sequence). This CDR3 is 18 amino acids long. CDR3 coding DNA: TGTGCCAGCAGCTTAGATTCTTATAGCGGGAGGTCCTACAATGAGCAGTTCTTC. Translating gives CASSLDSYSGRSYNEQFF.

This clonotype came up many times. The chain joins TRBV12-3 or TRBV12-4 to TRBJ2-1; 8 bases line up with TRBD2. The CDR3 loop spans 14 amino acids. V dropped 6 bases and J dropped 3; count of bases not matched to a gene: 4. CDR3 protein: CASSLSGSYNEQFF. The CDR3, as DNA: TGTGCCAGCAGCCTGAGCGGGAGCTACAATGAGCAGTTCTTC.

There are a few counts of this clonotype. This chain links TRBV10-1 with TRBJ1-6; no definite D call. CDR3 length equals 13 residues. CDR1 is WNHNN, CDR2 SYGVQD, per germline (reference sequence). V dropped 7 bases and J dropped 10 bases, with 14 bases sitting between them. The CDR3 here is CASKATGGSPLHF. The CDR3 nucleotides read TGCGCCAGCAAGGCTACTGGAGGATCACCCCTCCACTTT.